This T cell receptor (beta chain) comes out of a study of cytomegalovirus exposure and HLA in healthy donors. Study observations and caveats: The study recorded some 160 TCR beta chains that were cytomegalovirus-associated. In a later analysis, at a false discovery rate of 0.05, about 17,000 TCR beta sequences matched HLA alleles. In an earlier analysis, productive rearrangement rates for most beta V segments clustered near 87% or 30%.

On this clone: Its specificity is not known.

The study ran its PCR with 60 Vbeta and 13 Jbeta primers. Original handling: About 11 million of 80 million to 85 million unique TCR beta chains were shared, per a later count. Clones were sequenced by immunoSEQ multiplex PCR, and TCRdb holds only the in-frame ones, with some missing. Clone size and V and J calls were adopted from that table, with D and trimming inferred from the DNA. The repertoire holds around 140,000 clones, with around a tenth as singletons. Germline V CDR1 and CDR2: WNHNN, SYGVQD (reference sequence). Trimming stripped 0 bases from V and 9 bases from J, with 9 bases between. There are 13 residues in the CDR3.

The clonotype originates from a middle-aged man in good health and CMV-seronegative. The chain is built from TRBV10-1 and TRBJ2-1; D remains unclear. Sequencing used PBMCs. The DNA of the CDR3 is TGCGCCAGCAGTGAGTCGAGAAAGAGTGAGCAGTTCTTC. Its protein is CASSESRKSEQFF.